This T cell receptor (beta chain) was recovered during a study of OX40 agonist ivuxolimab in advanced cancers. Losses at the gene ends were 3 bases for V and 0 bases for J; bases not matched to a gene: 9. Germline CDR1 and CDR2: SGHAT and FQNNGV. The CDR3 runs 17 residues. Details on this clone: Its matching antigen is unknown.

Findings and limits, study-wide: Average numbers of expanded clones were greater in CD8+ T cells than in CD4+.

Repertoires were generated with immunoSEQ multiplex PCR, while TCRdb's copy carries only in-frame clones and drops some. The sample contains some 51,000 clones, about 80% of which appear only once. The J gene is TRBJ2-3, the V gene TRBV11-2; TRBD2 matches at 7 bases. The sample consisted of CD4+ or CD8+ T cells sorted from blood, taken in a trial of the OX40 agonist ivuxolimab. This clonotype originated in an adult with an advanced solid tumor such as melanoma, head and neck, liver or kidney cancer. The CDR3 loop reads CASSFGTTSPSTDTQYF. CDR3 in DNA: TGTGCCAGCAGCTTCGGGACTACATCACCTAGCACAGATACGCAGTATTTT. The variable domain in full, with the rest retrieved from reference TRBV11-2 and TRBJ2-3, is EAGVAQSPRYKIIEKRQSVAFWCNPISGHATLYWYQQILGQGPKLLIQFQNNGVVDDSQLPKDRFSAERLKGVDSTLKIQPAKLEDSAVYLCASSFGTTSPSTDTQYFGPGTRLTVL.